The rows below give T cell receptor beta chains drawn from one sample of a study of cytomegalovirus exposure and HLA in healthy donors. The table came from immunoSEQ multiplex PCR; TCRdb's copy has only in-frame clones and leaves some out. The profile shows approximately 100,000 clones, 64% of them singletons. The sample comprised PBMCs. These receptors came from a man aged 55 to 70 in good health and CMV-seronegative. CDR3s include the opening cysteine and the closing phenylalanine or tryptophan. D genes are given only for firm matches. Rows may omit the clone size; those that give it use once, few, many or a size class.

>-|-|TRBV11-2|TRBJ2-2
CASSQDRNTGELFF
TGTGCCAGCAGCCAGGACAGAAACACCGGGGAGCTGTTTTTT
>-|TRBD1|TRBV6-6|TRBJ2-7
CASSYDRGYEQYF
TGTGCCAGCAGTTACGACAGGGGCTACGAGCAGTACTTC
>-|-|TRBV7-3|TRBJ1-1
CASSPSGIQFEAFF
TGTGCCAGCAGCCCATCCGGGATTCAATTTGAAGCTTTCTTT
>-|-|TRBV4-1|TRBJ1-5
CASSQDGPGVSNQPQHF
TGCGCCAGCAGCCAAGATGGTCCCGGGGTCAGCAATCAGCCCCAGCATTTT
>-|TRBD1|TRBV5-1|TRBJ2-7
CASSLAGTGMGEQYF
TGCGCCAGCAGCTTGGCCGGGACAGGTATGGGGGAGCAGTACTTC
>-|-|TRBV5-1|TRBJ1-1
CASSLVFRMNTEAFF
TGCGCCAGCAGCTTGGTTTTCAGGATGAACACTGAAGCTTTCTTT
>-|TRBD1|TRBV19|TRBJ1-5
CASSIFRGTFQPQHF
TGTGCCAGTAGTATTTTCAGGGGGACATTCCAGCCCCAGCATTTT
>-|-|TRBV5-5|TRBJ1-1
CASSLDQAREAFF
TGTGCCAGCAGCTTGGATCAGGCACGAGAAGCTTTCTTT
>-|-|TRBV15|TRBJ1-5
CATSRSPGVGNQPQHF
TGTGCCACCAGCAGATCCCCAGGGGTGGGCAATCAGCCCCAGCATTTT
>-|-|TRBV28|TRBJ1-2
CASSLRRAATF
TGTGCCAGCAGTTTGAGGCGGGCAGCCACCTTC
>-|-|TRBV2|TRBJ1-5
CASSRDSTGNQPQHF
TGTGCCAGCAGTAGAGACTCAACCGGCAATCAGCCCCAGCATTTT
>-|TRBD2|TRBV19|TRBJ2-1
CASSIRLAGVYNEQFF
TGTGCCAGTAGTATTAGACTAGCGGGAGTCTACAATGAGCAGTTCTTC
>-|-|TRBV9|TRBJ1-1
CASSVTGNTEAFF
TGTGCCAGCAGCGTAACAGGGAACACTGAAGCTTTCTTT
>-|-|TRBV21-1|TRBJ1-2
CASSKGEKRTFFGYTF
TGTGCCAGCAGCAAAGGCGAGAAGAGGACATTTTTTGGCTACACCTTC
>-|-|TRBV7-3|TRBJ2-1
CASSPQAGDNEQFF
TGTGCCAGCAGCCCCCAGGCGGGTGACAATGAGCAGTTCTTC
>-|-|TRBV19|TRBJ2-2
CASSTSRGTGELFF
TGTGCCAGTAGTACCTCAAGGGGTACCGGGGAGCTGTTTTTT
>-|-|TRBV6-5|TRBJ1-4
CASSTGINEKLFF
TGTGCCAGCAGTACAGGGATTAATGAAAAACTGTTTTTT
>medium-sized|-|TRBV5-6|TRBJ1-3
CASSLESGLGNTIYF
TGTGCCAGCAGCTTGGAGTCCGGGTTGGGAAACACCATATATTTT
>once|-|TRBV28|TRBJ1-3
CASSSSYSGNTIYF
TGTGCCAGCAGTTCCAGTTACTCTGGAAACACCATATATTTT
>few|TRBD1|TRBV7-7|TRBJ2-7
CASSLGTGGEQYF
TGTGCTAGCAGCTTAGGGACAGGGGGAGAGCAGTACTTC
>medium-sized|TRBD1|TRBV11-2|TRBJ1-1
CASSLAHTGDVAFF
TGTGCCAGCAGCTTGGCCCATACAGGGGACGTAGCTTTCTTT
>-|TRBD1|TRBV28|TRBJ1-4
CASRPHRGVGMANEKLFF
TGTGCCAGCAGACCCCACAGGGGGGTTGGGATGGCTAATGAAAAACTGTTTTTT
>-|TRBD1|TRBV29-1|TRBJ2-1
CSGGTGGFYNEQFF
TGCAGCGGCGGGACAGGGGGTTTCTACAATGAGCAGTTCTTC
>-|-|TRBV19|TRBJ2-1
CASSGWVPGSYNEQFF
TGTGCCAGTAGTGGGTGGGTACCGGGCTCCTACAATGAGCAGTTCTTC
>-|TRBD1|TRBV6-1|TRBJ1-5
CASSMTGGNQPQHF
TGTGCCAGCAGCATGACAGGGGGGAATCAGCCCCAGCATTTT
>-|-|TRBV28|TRBJ2-4
CASNQGENIQYF
TGTGCCAGCAACCAAGGGGAAAACATTCAGTACTTC
>-|-|TRBV11-2|TRBJ1-2
CASSFGPGNYGYTF
TGTGCCAGCAGCTTTGGTCCGGGAAACTATGGCTACACCTTC
>-|TRBD2|TRBV10-3|TRBJ2-7
CAISEGTSRNEQYF
TGTGCCATCAGTGAAGGGACTAGCAGGAACGAGCAGTACTTC
>once|TRBD2|TRBV6-4|TRBJ2-2
CASSEGREGRTGELFF
TGTGCCAGCAGTGAGGGACGGGAGGGCCGCACCGGGGAGCTGTTTTTT
>-|TRBD1|TRBV6-1|TRBJ1-5
CASSVSQGGNQPQHF
TGTGCCAGCAGTGTGTCCCAGGGGGGTAATCAGCCCCAGCATTTT
>-|TRBD1|TRBV6-1|TRBJ2-5
CASSEASGTGREEQYF
TGTGCCAGCAGTGAAGCGTCCGGGACAGGTCGGGAAGAGCAGTACTTC
>few|TRBD1|TRBV19|TRBJ1-6
CASSSSRDSPNDSPLHF
TGTGCCAGTAGTTCATCTCGGGACAGCCCCAACGACTCACCCCTCCACTTT
>few|TRBD1|TRBV6-1|TRBJ2-7
CASSGGQGRPYEQYF
TGTGCCAGCAGTGGTGGACAGGGGAGGCCCTACGAGCAGTACTTC
>-|TRBD1|TRBV10-3|TRBJ1-6
CAISESRGQGKSPLHF
TGTGCCATCAGTGAGTCCCGGGGACAGGGAAAGTCACCCCTCCACTTT
>-|-|TRBV29-1|TRBJ1-4
CSVNRGEGVFF
TGCAGCGTAAATCGGGGGGAAGGGGTGTTTTTT
>-|TRBD1|TRBV6-5|TRBJ2-7
CASTQPSRGRYEQYF
TGTGCCAGCACCCAACCCTCCAGGGGGCGGTACGAGCAGTACTTC
>few|-|TRBV6-5|TRBJ1-4
CASSPTGREELFF
TGTGCCAGCAGTCCGACAGGACGGGAAGAACTGTTTTTT
>few|-|TRBV6-4|TRBJ2-1
CASSSGTEGNEQFF
TGTGCCAGCAGTTCCGGGACGGAGGGGAATGAGCAGTTCTTC
>few|TRBD1|TRBV15|TRBJ2-5
CATSRRGTAQETQYF
TGTGCCACCAGCAGAAGAGGGACAGCTCAAGAGACCCAGTACTTC